The T cell receptor (beta chain) described here comes from a study of PD-L1 blockade in urothelial cancer. Study summary: As for prior chemotherapy regimens, patients had received 0 to 3. Blood was tested 3 weeks (second dose) and 6 weeks into treatment. Counts from blood samples showed a median of roughly 150,000 T cells. Study conclusions and caveats: Clonality of blood TCR below the median before treatment predicted better survival.

Only in-frame clones appear in the TCRdb table, and some are missing; sequencing was by immunoSEQ multiplex PCR. The table shows about 74,000 clones, with 80% to 90% occurring only once. The CDR3 runs to 18 residues. Germline V gene sequence: CDR1 LNHDA, CDR2 SQIVND (reference sequence). The V end was cut by 4 bases, the J end by 0 bases, with 21 bases between. A remark on this clone: Antigen specificity is unknown.

The material sequenced was PBMCs, taken around atezolizumab (anti-PD-L1) treatment. V gene TRBV19 combines with J gene TRBJ1-1, with unresolved D. The TCR comes from a man aged 70 or older with urothelial cancer. CDR3 DNA: TGTGCCAGTAGTAGAGGACTACCTGGCGGATCTATGAACACTGAAGCTTTCTTT. As protein: CASSRGLPGGSMNTEAFF.